A single sample gave rise to the 19 T cell receptor beta chains below, sequenced in a study of regulatory T cells in long-lasting Graves disease. Combining iRepertoire HTBI primers with Arm-PCR of CDR3 regions, the authors built TCR beta libraries. Each CDR3 protein gets one entry after TCRdb re-called the multiplex PCR reads with MiXCR. The table has about 500,000 distinct CDR3 sequences, about 17% seen once. The sample's time point: newly diagnosed GD, antithyroid drugs for less than 3 months. Extracted RNA from PBMCs served as the source of the TCR library. This sample also belongs to another study, concerning T cells in Graves' hyperthyroidism and ophthalmopathy.

The sequenced sample was peripheral blood mononuclear cells (PBMCs), obtained at new diagnosis, from a patient treated with antithyroid drugs. The receptors come from a man aged 35 to 55 with Graves disease.

This clonotype was recorded a few times. The chain carries TRBV5-1 and TRBJ2-1; the D call may be TRBD1 or TRBD2 (10 bases each). The germline gives CDR1 SGHRS, CDR2 YFSETQ. The CDR3 totals 19 residues. V was pared by 2 bases and J by 2 bases, with 23 bases between. The chain's CDR3 is CASSFRQGASGSPYNEQFF. For the CDR3, the DNA is TGCGCCAGCAGCTTTCGACAGGGGGCTAGCGGGAGCCCCTACAATGAGCAGTTCTTC.

This clonotype turned up a few times. The chain joins TRBV5-1 to TRBJ1-4; D perhaps matches TRBD1 (5 bases). Deletions cut 0 bases from V and 7 bases from J, with 7 bases between. The CDR3 spans 13 residues. Per germline, CDR1 SGHRS and CDR2 YFSETQ. Here the CDR3 DNA reads TGCGCCAGCAGCTTGGTAGGGGCTGAAAAACTGTTTTTT. Protein product: CASSLVGAEKLFF.

Points on this clonotype: Without the conserved terminal phenylalanine or tryptophan, this CDR3 likely stems from a read error. The rearrangement joins TRBV12-3 or TRBV12-4 to TRBJ2-1; TRBD2 aligns across 12 bases. The CDR3 runs to 12 residues. The J segment lost 13 bases and the V segment lost 6 bases, leaving 4 bases of the junction unmatched. In nucleotides, the CDR3 is TGTGCCAGCAGCCTGACTAGCGGGAGACAGTTCCTC. It encodes CASSLTSGRQFL.

Ten or more counts support this clonotype. The J gene is TRBJ1-1, the V gene TRBV28; D not resolved. V was pared by 6 bases and J by 6 bases, with 17 bases between. There are 14 residues in the CDR3. The germline V gene encodes CDR1 MDHEN and CDR2 SYDVKM. This CDR3 reads CASRSDGVVAEAFF. The CDR3 region has the DNA TGTGCCAGCAGATCGGACGGGGTTGTTGCTGAAGCTTTCTTT.

V usage is TRBV12-3 or TRBV12-4 and J usage is TRBJ2-3; 7 bases map to TRBD2. Trimming removed 2 bases from V and 2 bases from J; junction bases left unmatched: 7. CDR3 length equals 16 residues. CDR3 sequence: CASSLRGLADTDTQYF. The CDR3 nucleotides are TGTGCCAGCAGTTTAAGGGGTCTAGCGGACACAGATACGCAGTATTTT.

This clonotype was seen a few times. This chain connects TRBV6-1 to TRBJ2-7; 8 bases map to TRBD1. CDR1 and CDR2 (germline): MNHNS, SASEGT. J gave up 4 bases and V 7 bases, and 9 bases lay outside the gene matches. This CDR3 has 14 amino acids. CDR3 protein: CASTRGQGSYEQYF. CDR3 DNA sequence: TGTGCCAGCACGCGAGGACAGGGTTCGTACGAGCAGTACTTC.

At least ten counts were recorded for this clonotype. The chain employs TRBV28 and TRBJ2-1; 7 bases align to TRBD1. CDR3 size: 15 residues. V was clipped by 2 bases and J by 9 bases; unmatched bases: 10. The V gene's germline CDR1 is MDHEN and CDR2 SYDVKM. Here the CDR3 reads CASSLRSGGEGEQFF. The CDR3 DNA follows: TGTGCCAGCAGTTTAAGGTCAGGGGGTGAAGGTGAGCAGTTCTTC.

J is TRBJ2-4 and V is TRBV11-3, with 8 bases lining up with TRBD1. Germline lookup yields CDR1 SGHNT and CDR2 YENEEA. The V and J ends lost 5 bases and 7 bases, in that order; junction bases with no gene match: 4. The CDR3 contains 13 residues. The CDR3 loop reads CASSPRTGNIQYF. In nucleotides, the CDR3 is TGTGCCAGCAGCCCTCGGACAGGGAACATTCAGTACTTC. The whole variable domain, filled in from reference TRBV11-3 and TRBJ2-4, reads EAGVVQSPRYKIIEKKQPVAFWCNPISGHNTLYWYLQNLGQGPELLIRYENEEAVDDSQLPKDRFSAERLKGVDSTLKIQPAELGDSAVYLCASSPRTGNIQYFGAGTRLSVL.

As to this clonotype: One base away lies a much larger clone, so this may be a sequencing read error. The chain links TRBV3-1 to TRBJ2-5; 8 nucleotides line up with TRBD2. This CDR3 spans 15 amino acids. Germline V gives CDR1 LGHDT, CDR2 YNNKEL (reference sequence). Unmatched junction bases numbered 6, after V lost 2 bases and J lost 4 bases. The CDR3 coding sequence is TGTGCCAGCAGCCAAATGCTAGCGGGTGGAGAGACCCAGTACTTC. It is translated as CASSQMLAGGETQYF.

This clonotype was seen only a few times. The chain joins TRBV30 to TRBJ2-7; 10 positions match TRBD1. The V and J ends lost 2 bases and 2 bases, in that order; junction bases with no gene match: 6. Germline lookup yields CDR1 GTSNPN and CDR2 SVGIG (reference sequence). The CDR3 sequence is 15 residues long. The CDR3 loop is CAWSIGTGVAYEQYF. The DNA of the CDR3 is TGTGCCTGGAGTATCGGGACAGGGGTCGCCTACGAGCAGTACTTC.

This chain links TRBV10-3 with TRBJ2-7; 7 nucleotides match TRBD1. The CDR3 is made up of 13 amino acids. V lost 4 bases to trimming and J lost 3 bases; unmatched junction nucleotides: 3. Germline V gives CDR1 ENHRY, CDR2 SYGVKD. This chain's CDR3 is CAISARQGYEQYF. Here the CDR3 DNA reads TGTGCCATCAGTGCAAGACAGGGCTACGAGCAGTACTTC.

This chain joins TRBV7-8 and TRBJ1-4; 7 nucleotides align to TRBD1. The V and J ends lost 3 bases and 7 bases, in that order; junction bases with no gene match: 11. Looked up from germline, CDR1 is SGHVS and CDR2 is FQNEAQ. The CDR3 is made up of 16 amino acids. The CDR3 nucleotides read TGTGCCAGCAGCTTGAATCCGGCCAGGGGGACTGAAAAACTGTTTTTT. Residues: CASSLNPARGTEKLFF.

This clonotype was seen a few times. The V call is TRBV10-1, the J call TRBJ2-7, with D possibly matching TRBD1 (6 bases). CDR3 length: 15 residues. Trimming took off 0 bases at V and 3 bases at J, with 12 bases between the two ends. In germline, CDR1 is WNHNN, CDR2 SYGVQD (reference sequence). CDR3 nucleotides: TGCGCCAGCAGTGAGTCGGGGGCGAGTATCTACGAGCAGTACTTC. Encoded protein: CASSESGASIYEQYF.

This clonotype was observed many times. The chain recombines TRBV7-8 with TRBJ2-2; tentative D call: TRBD2 (6 bases). The V gene's germline CDR1 is SGHVS and CDR2 FQNEAQ. The CDR3 covers 14 residues. The ends were cut back, 5 bases at V and 3 bases at J, with 10 bases in the middle. CDR3 nucleotide sequence: TGTGCCAGCAGCGCGGGACTCCACACCGGGGAGCTGTTTTTT. It translates to CASSAGLHTGELFF.

The rearrangement joins TRBV29-1 to TRBJ2-1, with TRBD2 identical over 8 bases. Unmatched junction bases numbered 4, after V lost 2 bases and J lost 1 base. Looked up from germline, CDR1 is SQVTM and CDR2 is ANQGSEA. The CDR3 has 15 residues. The CDR3 protein is CSVESLADSYNEQFF. The CDR3 bases are TGCAGCGTTGAATCACTAGCGGATTCCTACAATGAGCAGTTCTTC.

This clonotype was seen more than once but under ten times. This sequence joins TRBV6-1 and TRBJ2-7; D possibly corresponds to TRBD1 (5 bases). Trimming cost V 7 bases and J 5 bases, with 12 bases left between them. Germline V gene data show CDR1 as MNHNS and CDR2 as SASEGT. CDR3 length equals 12 residues. The CDR3 DNA reads as TGTGCCAGCACTAAGGACATCCACGAGCAGTACTTC. Amino acids: CASTKDIHEQYF.

This clonotype was counted ten times or more. The rearrangement uses TRBV5-6 and TRBJ2-4; D gene uncertain. Trimming removed 2 bases from V and 8 bases from J, with 11 bases in between. The CDR3 is 13 residues long. The V gene's germline CDR1 is SGHDT and CDR2 YYEEEE. The CDR3 protein is CASSFSEVDIQYF. In DNA form, the CDR3 reads TGTGCCAGCAGCTTTTCAGAGGTGGACATTCAGTACTTC. Full variable domain (rest looked up from reference TRBV5-6 and TRBJ2-4): DAGVTQSPTHLIKTRGQQVTLRCSPKSGHDTVSWYQQALGQGPQFIFQYYEEEERQRGNFPDRFSGHQFPNYSSELNVNALLLGDSALYLCASSFSEVDIQYFGAGTRLSVL.

The gene calls are TRBV7-8 and TRBJ2-1; 10 nucleotides agree with TRBD2. Trimming at V came to 6 bases and at J to 5 bases, leaving 10 bases not matched to a gene. CDR3 length: 16 residues. CDR1 is SGHVS, CDR2 FQNEAQ, per germline. The CDR3 sequence: CASSGVPSGGNNEQFF. The CDR3 nucleotides are TGTGCCAGCAGTGGTGTCCCTAGCGGGGGAAACAATGAGCAGTTCTTC.

In this sample, this clonotype turned up many times. The chain uses TRBV28 and TRBJ2-5; 10 bases map to TRBD1. The germline V gene has CDR1 MDHEN and CDR2 SYDVKM. With V trimmed by 5 bases and J by 4 bases, 7 bases remained unmatched. The CDR3 is 15 residues long. CDR3 sequence (DNA): TGTGCCAGCAGTCCTAGGGACAGGGGTTTAGAGACCCAGTACTTC. Its translation: CASSPRDRGLETQYF.